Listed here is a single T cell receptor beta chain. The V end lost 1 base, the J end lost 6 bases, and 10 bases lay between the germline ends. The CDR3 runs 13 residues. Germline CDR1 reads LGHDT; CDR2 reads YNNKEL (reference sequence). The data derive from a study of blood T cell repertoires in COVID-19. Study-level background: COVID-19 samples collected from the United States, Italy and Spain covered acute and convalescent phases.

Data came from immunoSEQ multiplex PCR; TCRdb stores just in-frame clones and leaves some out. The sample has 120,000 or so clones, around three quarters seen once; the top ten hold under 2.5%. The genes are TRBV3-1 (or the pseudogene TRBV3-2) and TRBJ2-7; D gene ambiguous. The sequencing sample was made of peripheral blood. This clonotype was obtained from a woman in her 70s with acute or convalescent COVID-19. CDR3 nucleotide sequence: TGTGCCAGCAGCCAAGCAACCCGGTCCGAGCAGTACTTC. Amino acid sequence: CASSQATRSEQYF.